The source of this T cell receptor beta chain is a study of post-analysis software for immune sequencing data. Findings and caveats of the study: Significantly lower normalized Chao1 diversity was found in patients with multiple sclerosis relative to controls. Patients showed TRBV5-6, TRBV5-1 and TRBV20-1 among five TRBV segments more frequent than in controls.

A note on this clonotype: The antigen is unknown. The junction shows a germline mismatch at one end, possibly a read error.

The TCR beta cDNA libraries carried unique molecular identifiers. The authors obtained 400,000 to 600,000 cDNA molecules from about 0.94 to 9.7 million T cells. Via MiXCR, TCRdb re-called the PCR reads, giving one row per CDR3 protein. The data contain hundreds of thousands of distinct CDR3 sequences, less than 45% of them singletons. CDR3 length: 15 residues. From germline, CDR1 is SGHTA and CDR2 FQGTGA. Sequences were obtained from blood. V is TRBV7-3 and J is TRBJ2-6; 7 nucleotides line up with TRBD1. The receptor's source is a girl between 5 and 17 years old with multiple sclerosis. The CDR3 loop is CASSLLGKGANVPTF. DNA of the CDR3: TGTGCCAGCAGCTTACTTGGGAAGGGGGCCAACGTCCCGACTTTC.